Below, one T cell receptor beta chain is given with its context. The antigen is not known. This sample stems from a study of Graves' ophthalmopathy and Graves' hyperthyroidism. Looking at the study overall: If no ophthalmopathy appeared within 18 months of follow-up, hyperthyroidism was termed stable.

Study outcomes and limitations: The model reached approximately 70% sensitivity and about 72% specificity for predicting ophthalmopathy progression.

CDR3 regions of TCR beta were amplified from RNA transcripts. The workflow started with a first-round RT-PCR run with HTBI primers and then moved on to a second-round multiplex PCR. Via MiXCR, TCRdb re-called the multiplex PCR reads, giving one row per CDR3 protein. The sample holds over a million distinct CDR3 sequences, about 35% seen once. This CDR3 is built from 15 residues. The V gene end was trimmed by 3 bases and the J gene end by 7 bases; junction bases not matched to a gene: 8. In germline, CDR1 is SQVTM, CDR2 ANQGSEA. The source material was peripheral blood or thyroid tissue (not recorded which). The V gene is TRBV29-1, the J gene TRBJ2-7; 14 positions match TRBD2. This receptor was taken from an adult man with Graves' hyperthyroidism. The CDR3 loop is CSVDRGLAGVHEQYF. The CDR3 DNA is TGCAGCGTTGACCGGGGACTAGCGGGAGTCCATGAGCAGTACTTC.